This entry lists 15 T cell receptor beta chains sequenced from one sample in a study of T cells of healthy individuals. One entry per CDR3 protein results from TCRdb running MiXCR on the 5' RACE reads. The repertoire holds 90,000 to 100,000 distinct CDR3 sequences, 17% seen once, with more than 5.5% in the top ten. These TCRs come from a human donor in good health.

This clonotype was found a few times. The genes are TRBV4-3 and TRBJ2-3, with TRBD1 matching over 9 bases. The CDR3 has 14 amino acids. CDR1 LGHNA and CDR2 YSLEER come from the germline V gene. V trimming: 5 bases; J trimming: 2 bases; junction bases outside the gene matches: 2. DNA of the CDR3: TGCGCCAGCAGCTGGGACAGGGTCACAGATACGCAGTATTTT. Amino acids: CASSWDRVTDTQYF.

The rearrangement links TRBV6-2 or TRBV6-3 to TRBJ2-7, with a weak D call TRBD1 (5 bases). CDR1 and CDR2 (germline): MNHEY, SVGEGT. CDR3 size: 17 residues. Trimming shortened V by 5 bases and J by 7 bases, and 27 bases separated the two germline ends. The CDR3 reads CASSPILTGLPSSEQYF. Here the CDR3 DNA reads TGTGCCAGCAGTCCCATTCTTACAGGCTTACCTTCCAGTGAGCAGTACTTC.

The CDR3 DNA sequence: TGCAGTGCTAGAGATAGCAACCTTGGAGATCAGCCCCAGCATTTT. It is translated as CSARDSNLGDQPQHF. This rearrangement joins TRBV20-1 to TRBJ1-5, with D unresolved. Germline lookup yields CDR1 DFQATT and CDR2 SNEGSKA (reference sequence). V shed 0 bases and J shed 5 bases, with 14 bases lying between them. This CDR3 is 15 amino acids long.

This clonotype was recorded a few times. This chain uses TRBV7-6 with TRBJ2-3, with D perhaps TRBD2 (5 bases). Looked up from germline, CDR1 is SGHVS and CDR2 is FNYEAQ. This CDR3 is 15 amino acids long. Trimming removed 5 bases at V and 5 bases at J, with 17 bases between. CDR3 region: CASSLVPGKGDTQYF. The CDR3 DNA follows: TGTGCCAGCAGCCTCGTCCCGGGGAAGGGAGATACGCAGTATTTT.

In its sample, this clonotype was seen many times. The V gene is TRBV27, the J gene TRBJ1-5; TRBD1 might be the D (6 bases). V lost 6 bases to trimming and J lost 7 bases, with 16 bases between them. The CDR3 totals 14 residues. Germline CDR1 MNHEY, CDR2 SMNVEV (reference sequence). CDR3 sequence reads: CASRAQGGGQPQHF. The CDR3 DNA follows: TGTGCCAGCAGGGCACAGGGCGGAGGACAGCCCCAGCATTTT.

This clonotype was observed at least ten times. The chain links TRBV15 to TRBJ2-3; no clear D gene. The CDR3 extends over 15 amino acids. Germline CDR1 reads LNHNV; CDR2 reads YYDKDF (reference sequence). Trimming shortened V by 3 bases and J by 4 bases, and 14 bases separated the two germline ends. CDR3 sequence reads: CATSSPSLASDTQYF. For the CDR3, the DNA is TGTGCCACCAGCAGCCCGAGTCTCGCGTCAGATACGCAGTATTTT. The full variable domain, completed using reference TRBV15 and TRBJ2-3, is DAMVIQNPRYQVTQFGKPVTLSCSQTLNHNVMYWYQQKSSQAPKLLFHYYDKDFNNEADTPDNFQSRRPNTSFCFLDIRSPGLGDTAMYLCATSSPSLASDTQYFGPGTRLTVL.

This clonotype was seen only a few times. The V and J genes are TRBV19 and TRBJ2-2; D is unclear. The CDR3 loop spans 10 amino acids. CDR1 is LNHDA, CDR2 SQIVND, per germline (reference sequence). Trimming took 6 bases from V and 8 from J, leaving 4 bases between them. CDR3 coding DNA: TGTGCCAGTAGCGCAGGGGAGCTGTTTTTT. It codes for CASSAGELFF.

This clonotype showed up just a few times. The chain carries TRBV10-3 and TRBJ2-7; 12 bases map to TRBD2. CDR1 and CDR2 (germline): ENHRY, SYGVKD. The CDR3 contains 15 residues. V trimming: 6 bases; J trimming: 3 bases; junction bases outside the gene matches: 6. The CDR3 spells CAIRRLAGEIYEQYF. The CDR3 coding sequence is TGTGCCATCAGAAGACTAGCGGGGGAGATCTACGAGCAGTACTTC.

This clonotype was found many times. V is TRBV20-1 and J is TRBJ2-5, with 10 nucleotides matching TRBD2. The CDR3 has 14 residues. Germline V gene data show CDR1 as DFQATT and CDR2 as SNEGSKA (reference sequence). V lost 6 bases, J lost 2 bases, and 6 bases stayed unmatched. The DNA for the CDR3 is TGCAGTGCATCTCTAGCGGGAGTACAAGAGACCCAGTACTTC. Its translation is CSASLAGVQETQYF.

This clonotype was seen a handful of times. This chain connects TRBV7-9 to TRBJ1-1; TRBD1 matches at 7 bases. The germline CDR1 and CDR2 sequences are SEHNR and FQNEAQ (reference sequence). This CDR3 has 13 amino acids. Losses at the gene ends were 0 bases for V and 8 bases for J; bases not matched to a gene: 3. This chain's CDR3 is CASSLAGQIEAFF. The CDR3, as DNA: TGTGCCAGCAGCTTAGCGGGACAGATAGAAGCTTTCTTT.

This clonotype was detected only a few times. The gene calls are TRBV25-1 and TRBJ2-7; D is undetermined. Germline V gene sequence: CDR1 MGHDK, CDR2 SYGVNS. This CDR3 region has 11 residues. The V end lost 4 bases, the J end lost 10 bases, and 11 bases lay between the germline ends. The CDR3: CASSAGPAQYF. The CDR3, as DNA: TGTGCCAGCAGTGCCGGACCCGCACAGTACTTC.

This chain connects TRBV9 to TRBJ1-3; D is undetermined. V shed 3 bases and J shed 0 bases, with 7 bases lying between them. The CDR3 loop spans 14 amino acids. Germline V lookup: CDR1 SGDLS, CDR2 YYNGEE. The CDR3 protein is CASSDATSGNTIYF. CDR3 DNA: TGTGCCAGCAGCGACGCAACCTCTGGAAACACCATATATTTT.

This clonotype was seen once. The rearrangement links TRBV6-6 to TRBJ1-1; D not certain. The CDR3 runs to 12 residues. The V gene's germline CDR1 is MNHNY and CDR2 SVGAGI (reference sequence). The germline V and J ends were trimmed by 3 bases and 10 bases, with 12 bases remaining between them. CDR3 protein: CASSYSSEGAFF. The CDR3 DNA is TGTGCCAGCAGTTATTCTTCAGAGGGAGCTTTCTTT.

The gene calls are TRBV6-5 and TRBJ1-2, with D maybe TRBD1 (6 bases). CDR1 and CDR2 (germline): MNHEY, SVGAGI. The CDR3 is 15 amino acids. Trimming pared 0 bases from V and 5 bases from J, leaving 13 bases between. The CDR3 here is CASSYSSGAMYGYTF. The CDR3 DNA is TGTGCCAGCAGTTACTCATCAGGGGCTATGTATGGCTACACCTTC.

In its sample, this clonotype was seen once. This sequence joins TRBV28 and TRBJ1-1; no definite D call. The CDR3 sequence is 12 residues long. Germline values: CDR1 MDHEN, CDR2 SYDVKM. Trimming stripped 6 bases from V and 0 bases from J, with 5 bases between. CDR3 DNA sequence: TGTGCCAGCAGCCAATTGAACACTGAAGCTTTCTTT. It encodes CASSQLNTEAFF.